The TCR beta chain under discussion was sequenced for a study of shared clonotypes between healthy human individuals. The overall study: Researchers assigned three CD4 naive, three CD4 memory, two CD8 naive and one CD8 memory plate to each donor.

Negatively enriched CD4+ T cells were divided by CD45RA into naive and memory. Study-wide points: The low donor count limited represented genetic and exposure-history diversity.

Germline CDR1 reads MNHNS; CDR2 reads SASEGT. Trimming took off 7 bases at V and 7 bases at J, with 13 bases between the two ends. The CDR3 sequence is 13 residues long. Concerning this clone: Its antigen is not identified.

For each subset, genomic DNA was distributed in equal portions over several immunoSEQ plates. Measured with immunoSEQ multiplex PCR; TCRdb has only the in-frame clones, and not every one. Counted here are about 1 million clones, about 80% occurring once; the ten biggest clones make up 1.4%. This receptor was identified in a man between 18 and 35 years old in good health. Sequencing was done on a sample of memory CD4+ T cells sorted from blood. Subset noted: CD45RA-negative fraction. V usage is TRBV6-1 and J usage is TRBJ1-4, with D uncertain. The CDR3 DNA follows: TGTGCCAGCAATGACATAGGGAGTGAAAAACTGTTTTTT. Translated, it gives CASNDIGSEKLFF.